The 32 T cell receptor beta chains in this list originate from one sample, sequenced in a study of OX40 agonist ivuxolimab in advanced cancers. The table came from immunoSEQ multiplex PCR; TCRdb's copy has only in-frame clones and leaves some out. This sample has about 33,000 clones, with more than 70% found just once. Source: CD4+ or CD8+ T cells sorted from blood, taken in a trial of the OX40 agonist ivuxolimab. Receptors originate from an adult with an advanced solid tumor such as melanoma, head and neck, liver or kidney cancer.

The genes are TRBV2 and TRBJ2-5; D is perhaps TRBD1 or TRBD2 (5 bases each). CDR1 SNHLY and CDR2 FYNNEI come from the germline V gene. The V gene lost 6 bases and the J gene lost 2 bases, with 13 bases spanning the gap. The CDR3 runs to 14 residues. The chain's CDR3 is CASRRDAGQETQYF. CDR3 DNA sequence: TGTGCCAGCAGAAGGGACGCAGGACAAGAGACCCAGTACTTC.

CDR3 sequence: CAWSSRPGMNSYEQYF. CDR3 nucleotide sequence: TGTGCCTGGAGTTCTAGACCGGGAATGAACTCCTACGAGCAGTACTTC. This chain uses TRBV30 with TRBJ2-7, with a weak D call TRBD2 (5 bases). The V end was cut by 2 bases, the J end by 0 bases, with 17 bases between. This CDR3 is built from 16 residues. CDR1 and CDR2 (germline): GTSNPN, SVGIG (reference sequence).

The rearrangement links TRBV19 to TRBJ2-2, with 10 bases lining up with TRBD1. CDR1 LNHDA and CDR2 SQIVND come from the germline V gene (reference sequence). V shed 10 bases and J 4 bases; nucleotides not matched to a gene: 15. CDR3 length: 17 residues. The CDR3 sequence: CATSGGTGANTTGELFF. In DNA, the CDR3 is TGTGCCACCTCGGGGGGGACAGGGGCGAACACCACCGGGGAGCTGTTTTTT.

The genes are TRBV27 and TRBJ1-2; weak D call: TRBD1 (6 bases). The CDR3 is 14 amino acids. The germline gives CDR1 MNHEY, CDR2 SMNVEV (reference sequence). Deletions cut 2 bases from V and 4 bases from J, with 11 bases between. The CDR3: CASSLQGQRYGYTF. CDR3 DNA sequence: TGTGCCAGCAGTTTACAGGGGCAGCGCTATGGCTACACCTTC.

The CDR3 sequence is CASSLATGGGTYNEQFF. Here the CDR3 DNA reads TGTGCCAGCAGCTTAGCCACCGGGGGGGGCACCTACAATGAGCAGTTCTTC. The chain recombines TRBV7-9 with TRBJ2-1; 8 bases are a match to TRBD2. With V trimmed by 0 bases and J by 2 bases, 6 bases remained unmatched. From germline, CDR1 is SEHNR and CDR2 FQNEAQ (reference sequence). The CDR3 has 17 amino acids. The full variable domain, in which reference TRBV7-9 and TRBJ2-1 provide the parts outside the CDR3, is DTGVSQNPRHKITKRGQNVTFRCDPISEHNRLYWYRQTLGQGPEFLTYFQNEAQLEKSRLLSDRFSAERPKGSFSTLEIQRTEQGDSAMYLCASSLATGGGTYNEQFFGPGTRLTVL.

V gene TRBV6-1 combines with J gene TRBJ1-5; the D is unclear. CDR1 is MNHNS and CDR2 is SASEGT in the germline V gene. The CDR3 is made up of 14 amino acids. Trimming removed 4 bases from V and 4 bases from J, with 11 bases in between. The CDR3 coding sequence is TGTGCCAGCAGTGCGTTGGGCAGTAATCAGCCCCAGCATTTT. Its protein product is CASSALGSNQPQHF.

The V and J genes are TRBV6-4 and TRBJ1-2; 7 bases agree with TRBD1. Germline trimming cut 0 bases from V and 4 bases from J; bases unmatched to any gene: 17. This CDR3 is built from 19 residues. Germline V gene sequence: CDR1 MRHNA, CDR2 SNTAGT. CDR3 protein: CASSDSTWTGSEVGYGYTF. CDR3 DNA sequence: TGTGCCAGCAGTGACTCGACTTGGACAGGTTCTGAGGTTGGCTATGGCTACACCTTC.

The chain employs TRBV4-1 and TRBJ1-2; perhaps TRBD1 as D (6 bases). CDR1 is MGHRA and CDR2 is YSYEKL in the germline V gene. The V gene lost 2 bases and the J gene lost 2 bases, with 12 bases spanning the gap. There are 15 residues in the CDR3. CDR3: CASSQRGGGNYGYTF. In nucleotides, the CDR3 is TGCGCCAGCAGCCAAAGAGGGGGTGGAAACTATGGCTACACCTTC.

V is TRBV12-5 and J is TRBJ2-2; 12 bases are shared with TRBD2. Germline V CDR1 and CDR2: LGHNT, FRNRAP. The CDR3 has 16 residues. Unmatched junction bases numbered 2, after V lost 0 bases and J lost 6 bases. CDR3 amino acids: CASGLVGLAGSGELFF. The CDR3, as DNA: TGTGCTAGTGGTTTGGTCGGACTAGCGGGGTCCGGGGAGCTGTTTTTT.

This sequence joins TRBV13 and TRBJ2-1; D is possibly TRBD1 (5 bases). Germline CDR1 is PRHDT and CDR2 is FYEKMQ (reference sequence). The CDR3 length is 15 residues. V was clipped by 4 bases and J by 0 bases, with 10 bases between them. In nucleotides, the CDR3 is TGTGCCAGCAGCTGGCAGGGTTACTCCTACAATGAGCAGTTCTTC. It specifies CASSWQGYSYNEQFF.

In this sample, this clone turned up once. J is TRBJ2-6 and V is TRBV21-1; the table's D call of TRBD1 was not tested on the DNA. TRBV21-1 constitutes a pseudogene. The CDR3 has 17 amino acids. Written as DNA, the CDR3 is TGTGCCAGCAGGTTCCGGGACAGGGACCCTGGGGCCAACGTCCTGACTTTC. Translation: CASRFRDRDPGANVLTF.

The chain couples TRBV6-5 to TRBJ1-4; perhaps TRBD1 as D (6 bases). Trimming cost V 5 bases and J 4 bases, with 11 bases left between them. Germline assignment: CDR1 MNHEY and CDR2 SVGAGI. This CDR3 spans 14 amino acids. CDR3 amino acids: CASSESGVNEKLFF. For the CDR3, the DNA is TGTGCCAGCAGTGAATCAGGGGTTAATGAAAAACTGTTTTTT.

In its sample, this clone was seen a few times. The gene calls are TRBV2 and TRBJ2-3; D may be TRBD1 or TRBD2 (7 bases each). The CDR3 consists of 14 residues. Per germline, CDR1 SNHLY and CDR2 FYNNEI. The V end was cut by 5 bases, the J end by 8 bases, with 17 bases between. The CDR3 bases are TGTGCCAGCAGTCTAGCGGACACAGGGGTTACGCAGTATTTT. Translating gives CASSLADTGVTQYF.

This clone was seen only a few times. The V gene is TRBV2, the J gene TRBJ2-5; 7 positions match TRBD2. The CDR3 is 13 residues long. Trimming removed 4 bases from V and 2 bases from J; junction bases left unmatched: 1. Per germline, CDR1 SNHLY and CDR2 FYNNEI. The CDR3 DNA reads as TGTGCCAGCAGTGGGGAGGGACAAGAGACCCAGTACTTC. Translated: CASSGEGQETQYF.

V usage is TRBV5-1 and J usage is TRBJ2-5; D gene uncertain. The CDR3 loop spans 14 amino acids. Between the trimmed V and J ends, which lost 4 bases and 5 bases, there was a span of 15 bases. In germline, CDR1 is SGHRS, CDR2 YFSETQ. The CDR3 reads CASSHGPMGETQYF. CDR3 sequence (DNA): TGCGCCAGCAGCCACGGACCGATGGGGGAGACCCAGTACTTC.

V usage is TRBV2 and J usage is TRBJ2-5, with D possibly being TRBD2 (5 bases). Germline V gene sequence: CDR1 SNHLY, CDR2 FYNNEI. The CDR3 totals 13 residues. V dropped 4 bases and J dropped 9 bases, with 15 bases sitting between them. CDR3 sequence: CASSGTTTGAQYF. The CDR3 DNA is TGTGCCAGCAGTGGGACCACTACCGGGGCCCAGTACTTC.

This chain links TRBV5-1 with TRBJ1-1; no firm D call. Germline V gene data show CDR1 as SGHRS and CDR2 as YFSETQ. V was pared by 4 bases and J by 1 base, with 17 bases between. This CDR3 region has 16 residues. This CDR3 is CASSPGSGLQNTEAFF. CDR3 in DNA: TGCGCCAGCAGCCCGGGGTCCGGGTTACAGAACACTGAAGCTTTCTTT.

The chain employs TRBV19 and TRBJ1-1; a weak D match, TRBD1 (6 bases). CDR1 and CDR2 (germline): LNHDA, SQIVND (reference sequence). CDR3 length equals 14 residues. V gave up 9 bases and J gave up 2 bases, with 16 bases separating them. As DNA, the CDR3 is TGTGCCAGCAAGGGGGACATTTTTAACACTGAAGCTTTCTTT. This codes for CASKGDIFNTEAFF.

V usage is TRBV2 and J usage is TRBJ1-6; D is undetermined. V lost 6 bases and J lost 5, with 14 bases in between. The CDR3 has 15 amino acids. The germline V gene encodes CDR1 SNHLY and CDR2 FYNNEI. CDR3 amino acids: CASSDREPHNSPLHF. The CDR3 region has the DNA TGTGCCAGCAGCGACCGGGAACCGCATAATTCACCCCTCCACTTT.

The rearrangement joins TRBV7-2 to TRBJ2-7, with TRBD2 matching over 11 bases. With V trimmed by 3 bases and J by 5 bases, 3 bases remained unmatched. The CDR3 is made up of 14 amino acids. CDR1 and CDR2 (germline): SGHTA, FQGNSA. The CDR3 sequence is CASSFSGGADEQYF. The CDR3 DNA is TGTGCCAGCAGCTTTAGCGGGGGGGCAGACGAGCAGTACTTC.

The chain combines TRBV7-9 with TRBJ1-1; unclear D gene. The V and J ends lost 5 bases and 2 bases respectively, with 6 bases between them. The germline CDR1 and CDR2 sequences are SEHNR and FQNEAQ (reference sequence). This CDR3 contains 12 residues. This CDR3 is CASSPVNTEAFF. The CDR3 bases are TGTGCCAGCAGCCCAGTAAACACTGAAGCTTTCTTT.

CDR3 amino acids: CASSLPPGRRGAQETQYF. The CDR3 DNA follows: TGTGCCAGCAGTTTACCCCCGGGGAGGAGGGGGGCCCAAGAGACCCAGTACTTC. The chain has TRBV28 and TRBJ2-5; possibly TRBD1 or TRBD2 for D (6 bases each). This CDR3 has 18 residues. CDR1 and CDR2 (germline): MDHEN, SYDVKM. The germline V and J ends were trimmed by 2 bases and 1 base, with 20 bases remaining between them.

The chain uses TRBV10-3 and TRBJ1-6; D uncertain. This CDR3 spans 14 amino acids. Trimming took 4 bases from V and 10 from J, leaving 14 bases between them. Per the germline V gene, CDR1 is ENHRY and CDR2 is SYGVKD. The DNA of the CDR3 is TGTGCCATCAGTGCAGAATGGTCGGGGTCACCCCTCCACTTT. Its protein product is CAISAEWSGSPLHF.

The J gene is TRBJ2-2, the V gene TRBV18; D is perhaps TRBD1 (6 bases). Trimming shortened V by 2 bases and J by 4 bases, and 11 bases separated the two germline ends. The CDR3 contains 15 residues. Germline CDR1 is KGHSH and CDR2 is LQKENI. Written as DNA, the CDR3 is TGTGCCAGCTCACCAATGGGGGCCACCACCGGGGAGCTGTTTTTT. Its translation: CASSPMGATTGELFF.

The chain is built from TRBV28 and TRBJ2-7, with 7 bases identical to TRBD1. Germline V gene lookup returns CDR1 MDHEN and CDR2 SYDVKM. The CDR3 has 17 amino acids. Losses at the gene ends were 2 bases for V and 0 bases for J; bases not matched to a gene: 10. CDR3 loop: CASSLNPPTGSSYEQYF. The CDR3 bases are TGTGCCAGCAGTTTAAACCCCCCGACAGGGAGCTCCTACGAGCAGTACTTC.

The rearrangement links TRBV5-1 to TRBJ1-2, with D maybe TRBD1 (5 bases). The CDR3 is 13 amino acids. CDR1 is SGHRS, CDR2 YFSETQ, per germline. The V end was cut by 6 bases, the J end by 1 base, with 10 bases between. Written as DNA, the CDR3 is TGCGCCAGCACCATCGGGGGTAACTATGGCTACACCTTC. Its translation is CASTIGGNYGYTF.

The count of this clone is one. This chain links TRBV5-4 with TRBJ2-2; D is undetermined. V was shortened by 3 bases and J by 4 bases, with 13 bases between the two germline ends. The CDR3 spans 15 residues. Germline loops: CDR1 SGHNT, CDR2 YYREEE (reference sequence). This CDR3 is CASSSGRRPTGELFF. The CDR3 DNA reads as TGTGCCAGCAGCTCGGGCAGGCGACCCACCGGGGAGCTGTTTTTT.

This chain connects TRBV19 to TRBJ2-5; TRBD2 aligns across 9 bases. Trimming at V came to 6 bases and at J to 4 bases, leaving 6 bases not matched to a gene. The CDR3 length is 14 residues. Germline V CDR1 and CDR2: LNHDA, SQIVND (reference sequence). In DNA, the CDR3 is TGTGCCAGTAGCGCCCTAGCGGGGTCAGAGACCCAGTACTTC. Its translation: CASSALAGSETQYF. Variable domain in full (rest from reference TRBV19 and TRBJ2-5): DGGITQSPKYLFRKEGQNVTLSCEQNLNHDAMYWYRQDPGQGLRLIYYSQIVNDFQKGDIAEGYSVSREKKESFPLTVTSAQKNPTAFYLCASSALAGSETQYFGPGTRLLVL.

This sequence joins TRBV9 and TRBJ2-3; 8 bases map to TRBD1. Germline-derived CDR1 and CDR2 are SGDLS and YYNGEE. The CDR3 consists of 15 residues. Unmatched junction bases numbered 2, after V lost 2 bases and J lost 0 bases. The CDR3: CASSVRQGSTDTQYF. In DNA form, the CDR3 reads TGTGCCAGCAGCGTCCGACAGGGGAGCACAGATACGCAGTATTTT.

The rearrangement links TRBV5-1 to TRBJ1-2; D perhaps matches TRBD1 (6 bases). In germline, CDR1 is SGHRS, CDR2 YFSETQ. CDR3 length: 17 residues. V was shortened by 0 bases and J by 3 bases, with 18 bases between the two germline ends. CDR3: CASSLGPPGAADYGYTF. The DNA of the CDR3 is TGCGCCAGCAGCTTGGGCCCACCGGGGGCTGCGGACTATGGCTACACCTTC.

This chain links TRBV7-2 with TRBJ1-6, with 9 bases identical to TRBD1. The CDR3 is 15 amino acids. Per germline, CDR1 SGHTA and CDR2 FQGNSA. J was trimmed by 5 bases and V by 3 bases; bases with no gene match: 2. The CDR3 sequence: CASSFGQGNNSPLHF. The CDR3, as DNA: TGTGCCAGCAGCTTCGGACAGGGGAATAATTCACCCCTCCACTTT.

V usage is TRBV5-1 and J usage is TRBJ2-1, with D possibly called TRBD1 or TRBD2 (5 bases each). CDR1 is SGHRS, CDR2 YFSETQ, per germline. Between the trimmed V and J ends, which lost 1 base and 8 bases, there was a span of 13 bases. There are 14 residues in the CDR3. The CDR3 coding sequence is TGCGCCAGCAGCTTGCGGGTATTGGGGGATGAGCAGTTCTTC. Translated: CASSLRVLGDEQFF. Drawing the rest from reference TRBV5-1 and TRBJ2-1, the complete variable domain is KAGVTQTPRYLIKTRGQQVTLSCSPISGHRSVSWYQQTPGQGLQFLFEYFSETQRNKGNFPGRFSGRQFSNSRSEMNVSTLELGDSALYLCASSLRVLGDEQFFGPGTRLTVL.